One sample yielded the 29 T cell receptor beta chains listed below, sequenced in a study of blood T cell repertoires in COVID-19. Method: immunoSEQ multiplex PCR; TCRdb's copy keeps in-frame clones and lacks some. The table records roughly 120,000 clones, 85% to 90% of them present only once. What was sequenced was peripheral blood. The receptors derive from a human donor in a cohort sampled during active COVID-19.

The chain is built from TRBV5-1 and TRBJ2-2, with 8 bases identical to TRBD2. Germline assignment: CDR1 SGHRS and CDR2 YFSETQ. V trimming: 3 bases; J trimming: 6 bases; junction bases outside the gene matches: 7. The length of the CDR3 is 15 residues. Here the CDR3 reads CASSSDSGVAGELFF. CDR3 DNA sequence: TGCGCCAGCAGCTCTGATAGCGGGGTAGCCGGGGAGCTGTTTTTT.

The V and J genes are TRBV10-3 and TRBJ2-1; 9 nucleotides line up with TRBD2. The CDR3 loop spans 13 amino acids. Germline lookup yields CDR1 ENHRY and CDR2 SYGVKD. J was trimmed by 6 bases and V by 4 bases; bases with no gene match: 1. The CDR3 here is CAISASGANEQFF. CDR3 DNA: TGTGCCATCAGTGCTAGCGGGGCCAATGAGCAGTTCTTC.

The chain employs TRBV28 and TRBJ1-1; 9 bases agree with TRBD1. The CDR3 totals 16 residues. Germline assignment: CDR1 MDHEN and CDR2 SYDVKM. The V segment lost 4 bases and the J segment 4 bases; nucleotides outside the gene matches: 10. The CDR3 DNA sequence: TGTGCCAGCAGTTACAGACGGGGGACAGGGATCACTGAAGCTTTCTTT. Translation gives CASSYRRGTGITEAFF.

This clone was observed once. This chain joins TRBV19 and TRBJ1-5; 10 nucleotides agree with TRBD1. CDR1 LNHDA and CDR2 SQIVND come from the germline V gene (reference sequence). The CDR3 is made up of 15 amino acids. V lost 3 bases and J lost 3; bases outside the gene matches: 2. This chain's CDR3 is CASSMDRGYNQPQHF. The CDR3 DNA reads TGTGCCAGTAGTATGGACAGGGGGTACAATCAGCCCCAGCATTTT.

This rearrangement joins TRBV9 to TRBJ2-2; possible D gene TRBD2, 5 bases. Per germline, CDR1 SGDLS and CDR2 YYNGEE. V was shortened by 0 bases and J by 0 bases, with 9 bases between the two germline ends. There are 16 residues in the CDR3. The CDR3 loop is CASSVVGVSNTGELFF. The CDR3 DNA follows: TGTGCCAGCAGCGTAGTCGGGGTGTCGAACACCGGGGAGCTGTTTTTT.

This clone appeared once. This chain connects TRBV5-8 to TRBJ2-7, with 13 bases matching TRBD2. Germline V gene data show CDR1 as SGHTS and CDR2 as YDEGEE. This CDR3 has 18 amino acids. Trimming removed 2 bases from V and 2 bases from J; junction bases left unmatched: 10. The CDR3 loop reads CASSFSGKLAGGAYEQYF. The CDR3 bases are TGTGCCAGCAGCTTCTCAGGGAAACTAGCGGGGGGGGCCTACGAGCAGTACTTC. Supplemented by reference TRBV5-8 and TRBJ2-7, the full variable domain reads EAGVTQSPTHLIKTRGQQATLRCSPISGHTSVYWYQQALGLGLQFLLWYDEGEERNRGNFPPRFSGRQFPNYSSELNVNALELEDSALYLCASSFSGKLAGGAYEQYFGPGTRLTVT.

V is TRBV11-2 and J is TRBJ1-3; TRBD1 might be the D (5 bases). In germline, CDR1 is SGHAT, CDR2 FQNNGV. CDR3 length: 13 amino acids. Deletions cut 3 bases from V and 6 bases from J, with 9 bases between. This CDR3 is CASSFSQANTIYF. In nucleotides, the CDR3 is TGTGCCAGCAGCTTTTCACAGGCAAACACCATATATTTT. Variable domain in full (rest from reference TRBV11-2 and TRBJ1-3): EAGVAQSPRYKIIEKRQSVAFWCNPISGHATLYWYQQILGQGPKLLIQFQNNGVVDDSQLPKDRFSAERLKGVDSTLKIQPAKLEDSAVYLCASSFSQANTIYFGEGSWLTVV.

The CDR3 nucleotides read TGTGCAAGTCGCTGCGGACTGGGAGTCAGCTCCTACAATGAGCAGTTCTTC. Encoded protein: CASRCGLGVSSYNEQFF. This chain joins TRBV12-2 and TRBJ2-1; the tabulated D call, TRBD2, remains unverified against the DNA. TRBV12-2 is given as a pseudogene. The CDR3 is 17 residues long.

The chain uses TRBV6-5 and TRBJ2-7; TRBD2 agrees at 8 bases. This CDR3 spans 16 amino acids. V dropped 0 bases and J dropped 1; count of bases not matched to a gene: 5. Germline V gene data show CDR1 as MNHEY and CDR2 as SVGAGI. CDR3 sequence (DNA): TGTGCCAGCAGTTACTCAGCGGGAGCAGTGTCCTACGAGCAGTACTTC. This encodes CASSYSAGAVSYEQYF.

The CDR3 region is CASSPFPGVDTEAFF. The CDR3 region has the DNA TGTGCCAGCAGTCCCTTCCCGGGGGTGGACACTGAAGCTTTCTTT. This rearrangement joins TRBV28 to TRBJ1-1, with D tentatively TRBD1 (5 bases). The CDR3 extends over 15 amino acids. Germline CDR1 is MDHEN and CDR2 is SYDVKM. V dropped 5 bases and J dropped 3 bases, with 16 bases sitting between them.

The chain couples TRBV7-9 to TRBJ1-2, with 7 bases aligning to TRBD1. CDR1 SEHNR and CDR2 FQNEAQ come from the germline V gene (reference sequence). Trimming took 5 bases from V and 5 from J; bases not matched to a gene: 8. This CDR3 is built from 14 residues. CDR3 nucleotides: TGTGCCAGCAGCCCGGGACAGAGTAATTATGGCTACACCTTC. Encoded protein: CASSPGQSNYGYTF.

V and J are TRBV3-1 (or the pseudogene TRBV3-2) and TRBJ2-3; TRBD2 agrees at 14 bases. The CDR3 sequence is 17 residues long. Trimming cost V 4 bases and J 5 bases; bases outside gene matches: 8. Looked up from germline, CDR1 is LGHDT and CDR2 is YNNKEL (reference sequence). CDR3 region: CASSPLTSGRARDTQYF. The CDR3 nucleotides are TGTGCCAGCAGCCCTCTGACTAGCGGGAGGGCCAGAGATACGCAGTATTTT.

V usage is TRBV19 and J usage is TRBJ2-7; D may be TRBD1 (5 bases). The V gene's germline CDR1 is LNHDA and CDR2 SQIVND (reference sequence). V shed 3 bases and J shed 4 bases, with 7 bases lying between them. The CDR3 runs to 12 residues. The DNA of the CDR3 is TGTGCCAGTAGTATCAGGGTTTACGAGCAGTACTTC. This sequence encodes CASSIRVYEQYF.

The chain has TRBV15 and TRBJ1-5; D may be TRBD1 (6 bases). V lost 11 bases, J lost 8 bases, and 31 bases lay in between. Per the germline V gene, CDR1 is LNHNV and CDR2 is YYDKDF (reference sequence). The CDR3 has 17 amino acids. The chain's CDR3 is CAPVDQTGPAPLEPQHF. In DNA form, the CDR3 reads TGTGCCCCCGTAGATCAAACAGGGCCGGCCCCGCTTGAGCCCCAGCATTTT.

V usage is TRBV3-1 (or the pseudogene TRBV3-2) and J usage is TRBJ1-2, with 7 positions matching TRBD1. With 1 base clipped from V and 4 bases from J, the junction kept 6 bases outside the gene matches. CDR3 size: 15 residues. CDR1 and CDR2 from the germline V gene are LGHDT and YNNKEL (reference sequence). Here the CDR3 DNA reads TGTGCCAGCAGCCAAGGGACAGGTCGGGGCTATGGCTACACCTTC. It yields the protein CASSQGTGRGYGYTF.

The rearrangement uses TRBV5-5 and TRBJ1-3; 10 positions match TRBD1. CDR3 size: 16 residues. Germline V lookup: CDR1 SGHKS, CDR2 YYEKEE (reference sequence). V lost 4 bases to trimming and J lost 1 base; unmatched junction nucleotides: 5. The CDR3 spells CASSGGTGASGNTIYF. In DNA, the CDR3 is TGTGCCAGCAGCGGAGGGACAGGGGCTTCTGGAAACACCATATATTTT.

V and J are TRBV27 and TRBJ2-1; 10 bases map to TRBD1. The CDR3 spans 14 residues. J lost 7 bases, V lost 5 bases, and 5 bases had no gene match. Germline V lookup: CDR1 MNHEY, CDR2 SMNVEV (reference sequence). As DNA, the CDR3 is TGTGCCAGCAGTCGGGACAGGGGACTAAATGAGCAGTTCTTC. It is translated as CASSRDRGLNEQFF.

The chain recombines TRBV19 with TRBJ1-1; 8 bases align to TRBD1. Trimming at V came to 5 bases and at J to 6 bases, leaving 5 bases not matched to a gene. CDR1 and CDR2 (germline): LNHDA, SQIVND (reference sequence). The CDR3 runs to 13 residues. CDR3 protein: CASSPGQGAEAFF. The CDR3, as DNA: TGTGCCAGTAGTCCCGGACAGGGCGCTGAAGCTTTCTTT.

The chain is built from TRBV6-5 and TRBJ2-7, with D possibly being TRBD1 (6 bases). V lost 9 bases and J 1 base, leaving 16 bases between the germline ends. Germline V gene data show CDR1 as MNHEY and CDR2 as SVGAGI. CDR3 size: 14 residues. CDR3 residues: CASRAGTRSYEQYF. In DNA, the CDR3 is TGTGCCAGTAGAGCCGGGACACGTTCCTACGAGCAGTACTTC.

The chain employs TRBV7-3 and TRBJ2-1, with TRBD1 matching over 12 bases. Germline CDR1 is SGHTA and CDR2 is FQGTGA. Trimming at V came to 8 bases and at J to 10 bases, leaving 6 bases not matched to a gene. The CDR3 has 13 residues. The CDR3 DNA reads as TGTGCCAGCGGGGACAGGGGGCGCCGAGAGCAGTTCTTC. It translates to CASGDRGRREQFF.

The chain employs TRBV6-2 or TRBV6-3 and TRBJ2-7, with TRBD2 matching 9 bases. V trimming: 5 bases; J trimming: 4 bases; junction bases outside the gene matches: 6. CDR1 is MNHEY and CDR2 is SVGEGT in the germline V gene. This CDR3 has 14 amino acids. For the CDR3, the DNA is TGTGCCAGCAGTGTAGCGGGAGTCAAATACGAGCAGTACTTC. Translating gives CASSVAGVKYEQYF.

This clone was recorded only once. The chain is built from TRBV4-2 and TRBJ1-2, with 9 bases that match TRBD1. V trimming: 0 bases; J trimming: 1 base; junction bases outside the gene matches: 12. Germline values: CDR1 LGHNA, CDR2 YNFKEQ. This CDR3 spans 19 amino acids. The DNA of the CDR3 is TGTGCCAGCAGCCAAGATCGCCTACAGGGGGCGAGGAGTAACTATGGCTACACCTTC. It translates to CASSQDRLQGARSNYGYTF.

The chain has TRBV7-2 and TRBJ2-5, with TRBD2 matching 10 bases. V was clipped by 1 base and J by 4 bases; unmatched bases: 6. The CDR3 has 16 residues. Germline V gene data show CDR1 as SGHTA and CDR2 as FQGNSA. CDR3 in amino acids: CASSLVLAGGRETQYF. The CDR3 region has the DNA TGTGCCAGCAGCTTAGTGTTAGCGGGAGGTCGAGAGACCCAGTACTTC.

This chain links TRBV6-5 with TRBJ1-1; D not certain. CDR3 length: 15 amino acids. Trimming pared 0 bases from V and 1 base from J, leaving 9 bases between. Germline CDR1 MNHEY, CDR2 SVGAGI. The chain's CDR3 is CASSYSGVTNTEAFF. In DNA, the CDR3 is TGTGCCAGCAGTTACTCCGGGGTGACGAACACTGAAGCTTTCTTT.

The chain employs TRBV9 and TRBJ2-3; 10 bases are a match to TRBD2. J gave up 1 base and V 2 bases, and 4 bases lay outside the gene matches. The CDR3 is 16 amino acids. Germline V gene sequence: CDR1 SGDLS, CDR2 YYNGEE. CDR3 loop: CASSVVGTSGTDTQYF. DNA of the CDR3: TGTGCCAGCAGCGTGGTAGGGACTAGCGGCACAGATACGCAGTATTTT.

The chain employs TRBV5-8 and TRBJ2-4; possible D gene TRBD2, 6 bases. Trimming took off 0 bases at V and 0 bases at J, with 7 bases between the two ends. Germline-derived CDR1 and CDR2 are SGHTS and YDEGEE. The CDR3 loop spans 15 amino acids. The CDR3 protein is CASSLGGTAKNIQYF. DNA for the CDR3: TGTGCCAGCAGCTTGGGCGGGACAGCCAAAAACATTCAGTACTTC.

This clone appeared a few times. Other DNA sequences within the sample encode an identical CDR3. The V gene is TRBV7-9, the J gene TRBJ1-5; possible D gene TRBD1, 5 bases. Deletions cut 1 base from V and 3 bases from J, with 10 bases between. This CDR3 comprises 15 residues. The germline V gene encodes CDR1 SEHNR and CDR2 FQNEAQ (reference sequence). CDR3 sequence: CASSLGQGFNQPQHF. In nucleotides, the CDR3 is TGTGCCAGCAGCTTAGGTCAGGGTTTCAATCAGCCCCAGCATTTT.

The CDR3: CASSEIKGVGSGANVLTF. The CDR3 DNA reads TGTGCCAGCAGTGAAATTAAGGGGGTTGGCTCTGGGGCCAACGTCCTGACTTTC. This chain joins TRBV6-1 and TRBJ2-6, with TRBD1 as a possible D gene (6 bases). V was pared by 2 bases and J by 0 bases, with 14 bases between. From germline, CDR1 is MNHNS and CDR2 SASEGT. This CDR3 spans 18 amino acids.

In regard to this clone: Different DNA sequences within this sample yield the same CDR3. The V gene is TRBV2, the J gene TRBJ2-7; tentative D call: TRBD2 (7 bases). There are 15 residues in the CDR3. V was pared by 1 base and J by 1 base, with 11 bases between. Germline assignment: CDR1 SNHLY and CDR2 FYNNEI. CDR3: CASSEGGGRSYEQYF. As DNA, the CDR3 is TGTGCCAGCAGTGAAGGGGGGGGCAGGTCCTACGAGCAGTACTTC.